The 18 T cell receptor beta chains below were found in one sample sequenced in a study of low-dose radiotherapy and immunotherapy resistance in tumors. First-strand cDNA relied on TRAV- and TRBV-specific primers spanning alpha and beta chains. The PCR that amplified TCRs ran for around 20 cycles, relying on a constant-region primer and a V-primer adapter. MiXCR was run by TCRdb on the reads, yielding one entry per CDR3 protein. Counted here are around 60,000 distinct CDR3 sequences, roughly 23% occurring once; the ten biggest clones make up 6.7%. The time point here: after trial treatment. Treatment defined: LDRT plus nivolumab, ipilimumab, low-dose cyclophosphamide and aspirin (RACIN trial). The specimen comprised PBMCs, sampled after low-dose radiotherapy plus immunotherapy. The receptors stem from a male donor with prostate cancer.

Many counts were recorded for this clonotype. The gene calls are TRBV2 and TRBJ1-5, with D perhaps matching TRBD1 (6 bases). Germline V CDR1 and CDR2: SNHLY, FYNNEI. The CDR3 runs 13 residues. The germline V and J ends were trimmed by 3 bases and 11 bases, with 14 bases remaining between them. The CDR3 coding sequence is TGTGCCAGCAGTGAGGGGGGCCTTGGAGCCCAGCATTTT. Translation: CASSEGGLGAQHF.

Concerning this clonotype itself: The junction does not match germline at one end; this may be a read error. This chain links TRBV27 with TRBJ2-2; D may be TRBD1 (6 bases). CDR1 and CDR2 from the germline V gene are MNHEY and SMNVEV (reference sequence). The CDR3 sequence is 15 residues long. The CDR3 reads CVSSSHRVGTGELFF. For the CDR3, the DNA is TGTGTCAGCAGTTCCCACAGGGTCGGCACCGGGGAGCTGTTTTTT.

A note on this clonotype: A far larger clone is one base from this, pointing to a likely read error. CDR3 amino acids: CASSYGGGESSSYEQYF. The CDR3 coding sequence is TGTGCCAGCAGTTACGGCGGGGGGGAATCGAGCTCCTACGAGCAGTACTTC. The V call is TRBV6-5, the J call TRBJ2-7; 9 nucleotides match TRBD2. CDR3 length equals 17 residues. Germline V gene data show CDR1 as MNHEY and CDR2 as SVGAGI. The V and J ends lost 2 bases and 0 bases, in that order; junction bases with no gene match: 8.

This chain links TRBV5-1 with TRBJ2-7; D possibly corresponds to TRBD2 (6 bases). V dropped 5 bases and J dropped 7 bases, with 10 bases sitting between them. The CDR3 has 11 amino acids. CDR1 is SGHRS, CDR2 YFSETQ, per germline. The CDR3 loop is CASSTGGEQYF. The CDR3 DNA reads as TGCGCCAGCAGTACCGGGGGAGAGCAGTACTTC.

This clonotype was counted many times. This chain connects TRBV24-1 to TRBJ2-2, with D perhaps assigned TRBD1 or TRBD2 (5 bases each). The germline V gene encodes CDR1 KGHDR and CDR2 SFDVKD. V gave up 3 bases and J gave up 4 bases, with 11 bases separating them. This CDR3 is built from 15 residues. CDR3 in amino acids: CATSDGGGITGELFF. The CDR3 DNA sequence: TGTGCCACCAGTGATGGTGGGGGTATCACCGGGGAGCTGTTTTTT.

The chain employs TRBV20-1 and TRBJ2-3, with 9 bases identical to TRBD2. The CDR3 spans 16 residues. Unmatched junction bases numbered 17, after V lost 6 bases and J lost 7 bases. Germline V lookup: CDR1 DFQATT, CDR2 SNEGSKA (reference sequence). The CDR3 DNA is TGCAGTGCCAGGGTGTCCAGCGGGGGGCCGGGAAATACGCAGTATTTT. This codes for CSARVSSGGPGNTQYF.

The chain joins TRBV14 to TRBJ2-3; D is undetermined. This CDR3 contains 13 residues. Germline CDR1 SGHDN, CDR2 FVKESK. V lost 0 bases, J lost 4 bases, and 5 bases lay in between. The CDR3 nucleotides read TGTGCCAGCAGCCAAGATCTACCAGATACGCAGTATTTT. Protein: CASSQDLPDTQYF.

The chain employs TRBV6-2 or TRBV6-3 and TRBJ2-7; maybe TRBD2 (6 bases). Trimming shortened V by 3 bases and J by 3 bases, and 15 bases separated the two germline ends. This CDR3 comprises 15 residues. From germline, CDR1 is MNHEY and CDR2 SVGEGT. This CDR3 reads CASSYGVAANYEQYF. CDR3 bases: TGTGCCAGCAGTTATGGGGTAGCGGCAAACTACGAGCAGTACTTC.

The sample holds many counts of this clonotype. CDR3 loop: CASSLIAGGRYEQYF. CDR3 DNA sequence: TGCGCCAGCAGCTTGATAGCGGGGGGGCGATACGAGCAGTACTTC. The genes are TRBV5-1 and TRBJ2-7, with 11 bases aligning to TRBD2. Germline-derived CDR1 and CDR2 are SGHRS and YFSETQ. This CDR3 has 15 residues. Trimming cost V 1 base and J 4 bases; bases outside gene matches: 4.

This clonotype was recorded at least ten times. The chain combines TRBV5-4 with TRBJ2-2, with D perhaps TRBD2 (5 bases). The CDR3 loop spans 15 amino acids. Germline V gene data show CDR1 as SGHNT and CDR2 as YYREEE (reference sequence). The V and J ends lost 2 bases and 1 base respectively, with 9 bases between them. The CDR3, as DNA: TGTGCCAGCAGCTTTTTTGGACTGAACACCGGGGAGCTGTTTTTT. Protein sequence: CASSFFGLNTGELFF.

In its sample, this clonotype was seen many times. The rearrangement uses TRBV20-1 and TRBJ1-4, with D possibly being TRBD1 (5 bases). Trimming pared 0 bases from V and 8 bases from J, leaving 13 bases between. This CDR3 has 14 amino acids. Germline CDR1 reads DFQATT; CDR2 reads SNEGSKA (reference sequence). The CDR3: CSARDNREGEKLFF. The CDR3 DNA sequence: TGCAGTGCTAGAGATAACCGGGAGGGGGAAAAACTGTTTTTT.

This clonotype counts as medium-sized. This sequence joins TRBV6-2 or TRBV6-3 and TRBJ2-3, with 7 bases lining up with TRBD2. The CDR3 spans 15 residues. Germline V gives CDR1 MNHEY, CDR2 SVGEGT. Unmatched junction bases numbered 9, after V lost 5 bases and J lost 4 bases. The CDR3 DNA reads TGTGCCAGCAGTGGTAAAGCGGGACGGTCAGATACGCAGTATTTT. Translated: CASSGKAGRSDTQYF.

The chain carries TRBV10-1 and TRBJ1-2; D call uncertain. The germline V gene encodes CDR1 WNHNN and CDR2 SYGVQD (reference sequence). The CDR3 consists of 13 residues. V lost 3 bases and J 0 bases, leaving 5 bases between the germline ends. The DNA of the CDR3 is TGCGCCAGCAGTGACAGCGCTAACTATGGCTACACCTTC. This translates into CASSDSANYGYTF.

This clonotype was seen repeatedly, ten times or more. This chain uses TRBV2 with TRBJ2-7; no firm D call. The germline V and J ends were trimmed by 7 bases and 4 bases, with 17 bases remaining between them. CDR1 and CDR2 (germline): SNHLY, FYNNEI. The CDR3 runs 14 residues. For the CDR3, the DNA is TGTGCCAGCAACCAAGCTAGGCAGAAGTACGAGCAGTACTTC. Translation gives CASNQARQKYEQYF. The entire variable domain, with the rest obtained from reference TRBV2 and TRBJ2-7, is as follows: EPEVTQTPSHQVTQMGQEVILRCVPISNHLYFYWYRQILGQKVEFLVSFYNNEISEKSEIFDDQFSVERPDGSNFTLKIRSTKLEDSAMYFCASNQARQKYEQYFGPGTRLTVT.

This clonotype was counted ten times or more. The chain employs TRBV7-2 and TRBJ2-2; 11 bases are a match to TRBD1. Per germline, CDR1 SGHTA and CDR2 FQGNSA. The trim removed 6 bases at V and 3 bases at J, leaving 6 bases unmatched. The CDR3 is made up of 16 amino acids. The CDR3 protein is CASRKRTGGDTGELFF. The CDR3 region has the DNA TGTGCCAGCAGAAAAAGGACAGGGGGCGACACCGGGGAGCTGTTTTTT.

The table lists this clonotype with many counts. The genes are TRBV5-1 and TRBJ2-2; the match to TRBD1 covers 8 bases. Per the germline V gene, CDR1 is SGHRS and CDR2 is YFSETQ. The CDR3 runs 16 residues. J lost 1 base, V lost 3 bases, and 5 bases had no gene match. CDR3 in DNA: TGCGCCAGCAGCTACACAGGGGGTCTGAACACCGGGGAGCTGTTTTTT. Protein product: CASSYTGGLNTGELFF. The full variable domain, completed using reference TRBV5-1 and TRBJ2-2, is KAGVTQTPRYLIKTRGQQVTLSCSPISGHRSVSWYQQTPGQGLQFLFEYFSETQRNKGNFPGRFSGRQFSNSRSEMNVSTLELGDSALYLCASSYTGGLNTGELFFGEGSRLTVL.

This clonotype was seen repeatedly, ten times or more. V is TRBV5-1 and J is TRBJ2-7, with unresolved D. Germline lookup yields CDR1 SGHRS and CDR2 YFSETQ. V was cut by 4 bases and J by 2 bases, with 13 bases left in between. The CDR3 has 14 amino acids. The CDR3 here is CASSTLQRAYEQYF. CDR3 coding DNA: TGCGCCAGCAGCACGCTGCAGAGAGCCTACGAGCAGTACTTC. The full variable domain, in which reference TRBV5-1 and TRBJ2-7 provide the parts outside the CDR3, is KAGVTQTPRYLIKTRGQQVTLSCSPISGHRSVSWYQQTPGQGLQFLFEYFSETQRNKGNFPGRFSGRQFSNSRSEMNVSTLELGDSALYLCASSTLQRAYEQYFGPGTRLTVT.

This clonotype was counted many times. CDR3 in DNA: TGTGCCAGCAGCGGGGACAGCGGTCGTCAGCCCCAGCATTTT. As protein: CASSGDSGRQPQHF. This sequence joins TRBV5-5 and TRBJ1-5; 7 bases match TRBD1. Germline V lookup: CDR1 SGHKS, CDR2 YYEKEE (reference sequence). This CDR3 has 14 amino acids. V lost 4 bases and J lost 6; bases outside the gene matches: 7.